One and the same sample provided the 27 T cell receptor beta chains below, sequenced in a study of spatial heterogeneity in lung cancer. TCRdb reprocessed the 5' RACE reads via MiXCR and lists one record per CDR3 protein. The sample contains 40,000 to 50,000 distinct CDR3 sequences, approximately 13% of which appear only once. Time point given: sample taken at primary tumor resection. The input material, whole RNA from tumor, nontumor lung or frozen PBMC, was sequenced unsorted. The specimen comprised PBMCs, sampled at surgery. All receptors derive from a male donor with early-stage non-small cell lung cancer.

The sample holds a few counts of this clonotype. The chain carries TRBV6-1 and TRBJ1-1; no clear D. Trimming left V 5 bases short and J 1 base short, with 8 bases between. The CDR3 length is 13 residues. CDR1 is MNHNS and CDR2 is SASEGT in the germline V gene. CDR3 loop: CASSPIQNTEAFF. CDR3 in DNA: TGTGCCAGCAGTCCGATCCAGAACACTGAAGCTTTCTTT.

This clonotype was seen repeatedly, ten times or more. J is TRBJ1-1 and V is TRBV5-1; 8 bases are shared with TRBD1. In germline, CDR1 is SGHRS, CDR2 YFSETQ. V lost 5 bases to trimming and J lost 4 bases; unmatched junction nucleotides: 10. This CDR3 is 15 amino acids long. The CDR3 is CASRGRGQEGTEAFF. The DNA for the CDR3 is TGCGCCAGCAGGGGCAGGGGGCAAGAGGGCACTGAAGCTTTCTTT.

This chain joins TRBV15 and TRBJ2-3; D gene ambiguous. This CDR3 comprises 14 residues. CDR1 LNHNV and CDR2 YYDKDF come from the germline V gene (reference sequence). The V end was cut by 3 bases, the J end by 2 bases, with 9 bases between. Here the CDR3 reads CATSRIGHTDTQYF. Written as DNA, the CDR3 is TGTGCCACCAGCAGGATAGGGCACACAGATACGCAGTATTTT.

Ten or more counts support this clonotype. This chain uses TRBV7-2 with TRBJ2-3; 8 nucleotides align to TRBD1. The CDR3 sequence is 15 residues long. CDR1 is SGHTA and CDR2 is FQGNSA in the germline V gene. V dropped 1 base and J dropped 2; count of bases not matched to a gene: 2. The chain's CDR3 is CASSLGTGYTDTQYF. The DNA of the CDR3 is TGTGCCAGCAGCTTAGGGACAGGGTACACAGATACGCAGTATTTT.

This chain links TRBV27 with TRBJ2-7, with D tentatively TRBD1 (6 bases). The CDR3 contains 12 residues. The germline CDR1 and CDR2 sequences are MNHEY and SMNVEV (reference sequence). With 8 bases removed from V and 2 bases from J, the gap between germline ends came to 10 bases. The CDR3 sequence: CASGYRAYEQYF. The CDR3 DNA reads as TGTGCCAGCGGCTACAGGGCCTACGAGCAGTACTTC.

This clonotype was counted ten times or more. V and J are TRBV29-1 and TRBJ2-3; D unclear. Per the germline V gene, CDR1 is SQVTM and CDR2 is ANQGSEA. V lost 3 bases to trimming and J lost 2 bases, with 12 bases between them. This CDR3 comprises 14 residues. DNA for the CDR3: TGCAGCGTTGATGGCCAGACCTACACAGATACGCAGTATTTT. Translated: CSVDGQTYTDTQYF.

This clonotype was found a few times. V gene TRBV5-5 combines with J gene TRBJ1-2, with 9 positions matching TRBD1. J was trimmed by 8 bases and V by 6 bases; bases with no gene match: 20. The CDR3 consists of 17 residues. Germline CDR1 SGHKS, CDR2 YYEKEE (reference sequence). The CDR3 sequence: CASTSGLGQGTFRGYTF. Written as DNA, the CDR3 is TGTGCCAGCACCAGTGGCTTAGGACAGGGGACGTTCAGGGGCTACACCTTC.

This clonotype was recorded once. Germline is not matched at one junction end, which may reflect a read error. The rearrangement joins TRBV13 to TRBJ1-1; possible D gene TRBD1, 5 bases. Germline CDR1 and CDR2: PRHDT and FYEKMQ (reference sequence). CDR3 size: 17 residues. CDR3 sequence reads: CASSQVKGSLMNSEAFF. The DNA for the CDR3 is TGTGCCAGCTCACAGGTTAAGGGCAGCCTGATGAACTCTGAAGCTTTCTTT. Supplemented by reference TRBV13 and TRBJ1-1, the full variable domain reads AAGVIQSPRHLIKEKRETATLKCYPIPRHDTVYWYQQGPGQDPQFLISFYEKMQSDKGSIPDRFSAQQFSDYHSELNMSSLELGDSALYFCASSQVKGSLMNSEAFFGQGTRLTVV.

This clonotype turned up a few times. This sequence joins TRBV7-3 and TRBJ2-3, with D perhaps given as TRBD1 or TRBD2 (6 bases each). CDR3 size: 16 residues. The germline gives CDR1 SGHTA, CDR2 FQGTGA. The V gene lost 5 bases and the J gene lost 1 base, with 16 bases spanning the gap. CDR3 region: CASSPSGAFGTDTQYF. The CDR3 bases are TGTGCCAGCAGCCCGTCGGGGGCGTTCGGCACAGATACGCAGTATTTT.

This clonotype was seen more than once but under ten times. The gene calls are TRBV12-3 or TRBV12-4 and TRBJ1-1, with a possible D match to TRBD1 (6 bases). V lost 4 bases, J lost 1 base, and 7 bases lay in between. The CDR3 is made up of 13 amino acids. CDR3 nucleotides: TGTGCCAGCAGTTGGACAGAGAACACTGAAGCTTTCTTT. This encodes CASSWTENTEAFF.

This clonotype was recorded many times. The CDR3 loop reads CSVEARGLETQYF. The CDR3 DNA reads TGCAGCGTTGAAGCCAGGGGTTTAGAGACCCAGTACTTC. The rearrangement joins TRBV29-1 to TRBJ2-5; tentative D call: TRBD1 (6 bases). The CDR3 has 13 amino acids. Between the trimmed V and J ends, which lost 1 base and 4 bases, there was a span of 10 bases. CDR1 SQVTM and CDR2 ANQGSEA come from the germline V gene.

V gene TRBV6-5 combines with J gene TRBJ2-1; TRBD2 agrees at 10 bases. V lost 7 bases to trimming and J lost 2 bases; unmatched junction nucleotides: 5. Germline V gene lookup returns CDR1 MNHEY and CDR2 SVGAGI. This CDR3 is built from 15 residues. CDR3 residues: CASTLAGGTYNEQFF. CDR3 sequence (DNA): TGTGCCAGCACCTTAGCGGGAGGCACCTACAATGAGCAGTTCTTC.

This clonotype showed up many times. One end of the junction is discordant with germline, which a read error may explain. The rearrangement joins TRBV7-2 to TRBJ2-3; 9 bases match TRBD2. The CDR3 contains 16 residues. Per the germline V gene, CDR1 is SGHTA and CDR2 is FQGNSA. The CDR3 region is CASSARLSGSIDTQYF. In DNA form, the CDR3 reads TGTGCCAGCAGCGCTCGCCTTAGCGGGAGCATAGATACGCAGTATTTT.

This clonotype has a count of ten or more. This rearrangement joins TRBV28 to TRBJ2-4, with 7 positions matching TRBD2. Unmatched junction bases numbered 7, after V lost 5 bases and J lost 12 bases. CDR3 length equals 12 residues. Per the germline V gene, CDR1 is MDHEN and CDR2 is SYDVKM. The CDR3 sequence: CASSHPSGDQYF. The CDR3 coding sequence is TGTGCCAGCAGTCACCCTAGCGGCGATCAGTACTTC.

V and J are TRBV4-3 and TRBJ1-2, with a tentative D call TRBD1 (5 bases). This CDR3 region has 14 residues. CDR1 and CDR2 (germline): LGHNA, YSLEER. Deletions cut 4 bases from V and 4 bases from J, with 13 bases between. The CDR3 here is CASSPSQGGYGYTF. The CDR3 DNA follows: TGCGCCAGCAGCCCCTCCCAGGGTGGCTATGGCTACACCTTC.

This clonotype turned up a few times. The genes are TRBV18 and TRBJ2-3, with a tentative D call TRBD1 (6 bases). Germline V gives CDR1 KGHSH, CDR2 LQKENI. The length of the CDR3 is 12 residues. Trimming removed 6 bases from V and 6 bases from J, with 10 bases in between. This CDR3 is CASSPGEDTQYF. Here the CDR3 DNA reads TGTGCCAGCTCCCCAGGGGAGGATACGCAGTATTTT.

The chain joins TRBV3-1 to TRBJ2-3, with D unclear. This CDR3 has 13 amino acids. CDR1 LGHDT and CDR2 YNNKEL come from the germline V gene (reference sequence). V lost 2 bases and J 2 bases, leaving 5 bases between the germline ends. The CDR3 sequence is CASSQFITDTQYF. CDR3 in DNA: TGTGCCAGCAGCCAATTTATCACAGATACGCAGTATTTT.

The V gene is TRBV27, the J gene TRBJ2-6; 8 bases are a match to TRBD1. In germline, CDR1 is MNHEY, CDR2 SMNVEV (reference sequence). The CDR3 contains 16 residues. With 5 bases clipped from V and 4 bases from J, the junction kept 7 bases outside the gene matches. The CDR3, as DNA: TGTGCCAGCAGTCCTCGGACAGGGTCCGGGGCCAACGTCCTGACTTTC. Translated: CASSPRTGSGANVLTF. Variable domain in full (rest from reference TRBV27 and TRBJ2-6): EAQVTQNPRYLITVTGKKLTVTCSQNMNHEYMSWYRQDPGLGLRQIYYSMNVEVTDKGDVPEGYKVSRKEKRNFPLILESPSPNQTSLYFCASSPRTGSGANVLTFGAGSRLTVL.

This clonotype has a handful of counts. The rearrangement links TRBV20-1 to TRBJ2-3; TRBD1 might be the D (6 bases). Germline CDR1 is DFQATT and CDR2 is SNEGSKA (reference sequence). The V and J ends lost 3 bases and 2 bases respectively, with 12 bases between them. CDR3 length: 14 residues. CDR3 in amino acids: CSASRGIPTDTQYF. CDR3 in DNA: TGCAGTGCTAGCAGGGGCATCCCCACAGATACGCAGTATTTT.

V usage is TRBV2 and J usage is TRBJ2-1, with D hard to call. The CDR3 loop spans 13 amino acids. The ends were cut back, 5 bases at V and 12 bases at J, with 17 bases in the middle. CDR1 and CDR2 from the germline V gene are SNHLY and FYNNEI. The CDR3 sequence is CASSSYQEGPQFF. The DNA of the CDR3 is TGTGCCAGCAGTTCCTACCAGGAAGGTCCGCAGTTCTTC. The complete variable domain, with remaining parts taken from reference TRBV2 and TRBJ2-1, reads EPEVTQTPSHQVTQMGQEVILRCVPISNHLYFYWYRQILGQKVEFLVSFYNNEISEKSEIFDDQFSVERPDGSNFTLKIRSTKLEDSAMYFCASSSYQEGPQFFGPGTRLTVL.

As concerns this clonotype: One base away lies a much larger clone, so this may be a sequencing read error. The CDR3 nucleotides are TGCACCACCTCCTCCGGGACAGTAAACACCGGGGAGCTGTTTTTT. It encodes CTTSSGTVNTGELFF. The rearrangement links TRBV5-1 to TRBJ2-2; TRBD1 aligns across 7 bases. Germline V gene sequence: CDR1 SGHRS, CDR2 YFSETQ. The CDR3 is made up of 15 amino acids.

V usage is TRBV4-3 and J usage is TRBJ2-3; 9 nucleotides align to TRBD2. J was trimmed by 5 bases and V by 0 bases; bases with no gene match: 15. Germline V lookup: CDR1 LGHNA, CDR2 YSLEER. The CDR3 covers 19 residues. CDR3 coding DNA: TGCGCCAGCAGCCAAGATCGGGGAAGGGCTAGCGGGAAGGTAGATACGCAGTATTTT. Translated, it gives CASSQDRGRASGKVDTQYF.

This clonotype occurred many times. The chain has TRBV11-2 and TRBJ2-3; D not resolved. The V and J ends lost 0 bases and 11 bases respectively, with 12 bases between them. The CDR3 covers 13 residues. Germline loops: CDR1 SGHAT, CDR2 FQNNGV. CDR3 nucleotide sequence: TGTGCCAGCAGCTTAGAAATTCCCACGGAGCAGTATTTT. Its protein is CASSLEIPTEQYF.

The rearrangement joins TRBV13 to TRBJ1-1; D remains unclear. V was pared by 0 bases and J by 5 bases, with 7 bases between. CDR1 is PRHDT, CDR2 FYEKMQ, per germline (reference sequence). The CDR3 has 13 amino acids. As DNA, the CDR3 is TGTGCCAGCAGCTTAGGGAGGGTGACTGAAGCTTTCTTT. Its translation: CASSLGRVTEAFF.

This clonotype was found many times. V and J are TRBV4-1 and TRBJ2-2, with 14 positions matching TRBD2. Losses at the gene ends were 4 bases for V and 1 base for J; bases not matched to a gene: 5. Germline V gene data show CDR1 as MGHRA and CDR2 as YSYEKL. The CDR3 totals 18 residues. Written as DNA, the CDR3 is TGCGCCAGCAGCCGTCGACTAGCGGGAGGGATGAACACCGGGGAGCTGTTTTTT. Its protein is CASSRRLAGGMNTGELFF.

This clonotype was seen a few times. The chain couples TRBV6-1 to TRBJ1-5; D uncertain. V was trimmed by 7 bases and J by 4 bases, leaving 11 bases between them. This CDR3 is 13 amino acids long. Germline V CDR1 and CDR2: MNHNS, SASEGT. CDR3 residues: CASTEQVNQPQHF. The CDR3 nucleotides read TGTGCCAGCACGGAGCAAGTGAATCAGCCCCAGCATTTT.

As concerns this clonotype: The junction does not match germline at one end; this may be a read error. This chain uses TRBV11-2 with TRBJ2-3; 10 bases align to TRBD2. There are 15 residues in the CDR3. Germline assignment: CDR1 SGHAT and CDR2 FQNNGV. CDR3 nucleotides: TGTGTCAGCAGCGTACTAGCGGGAACCACAGATACGCAGTATTTT. It is translated as CVSSVLAGTTDTQYF.